Shown below are 21 T cell receptor beta chains from a single sample sequenced in a study of T cell responses to AZD1222 COVID-19 vaccine. The table came from immunoSEQ multiplex PCR; TCRdb's copy has only in-frame clones and leaves some out. The sample has approximately 120,000 clones, 90% seen once. The specimen was peripheral blood, collected on day 0 of MenACWY control vaccination. The receptor source for this set is an adult in good health.

This clone was recorded only once. CDR3 amino acids: CASSPSTGMGVVNQPQHF. CDR3 in DNA: TGTGCCAGCTCACCGTCGACAGGGATGGGAGTGGTTAATCAGCCCCAGCATTTT. V gene TRBV18 combines with J gene TRBJ1-5; 7 bases map to TRBD1. CDR3 length: 18 residues. V shed 3 bases and J 4 bases; nucleotides not matched to a gene: 15. CDR1 is KGHSH and CDR2 is LQKENI in the germline V gene.

The V gene is TRBV2, the J gene TRBJ2-1; 11 bases fit TRBD2. Germline V CDR1 and CDR2: SNHLY, FYNNEI. V lost 8 bases and J lost 4; bases outside the gene matches: 4. The CDR3 has 14 residues. CDR3 bases: TGTGCCAGCCAAGCTAGCGGGAGGTACAATGAGCAGTTCTTC. Protein: CASQASGRYNEQFF.

Of note for this clone: The sample contains more than one DNA sequence encoding this CDR3. This CDR3 reads CASSIDLGNEQFF. Here the CDR3 DNA reads TGTGCCAGTAGTATAGATTTGGGCAATGAGCAGTTCTTC. The chain is built from TRBV19 and TRBJ2-1; no clear D gene. V lost 0 bases to trimming and J lost 6 bases, with 6 bases between them. Looked up from germline, CDR1 is LNHDA and CDR2 is SQIVND (reference sequence). The CDR3 has 13 amino acids.

CDR3 protein: CASSLATIGSGEQYF. For the CDR3, the DNA is TGCGCCAGCAGCTTGGCCACTATCGGGTCTGGTGAGCAGTACTTC. The V call is TRBV5-1, the J call TRBJ2-7; D ambiguous. Germline CDR1 SGHRS, CDR2 YFSETQ. This CDR3 is 15 amino acids long. V was cut by 0 bases and J by 7 bases, with 17 bases left in between.

The chain couples TRBV9 to TRBJ1-4; possible D gene TRBD1, 5 bases. Germline-derived CDR1 and CDR2 are SGDLS and YYNGEE. V lost 4 bases, J lost 8 bases, and 15 bases lay in between. This CDR3 spans 14 amino acids. As DNA, the CDR3 is TGTGCCAGCAGCCAGGGACCCAGGATGGAAAAACTGTTTTTT. Translating gives CASSQGPRMEKLFF. Full variable domain (rest looked up from reference TRBV9 and TRBJ1-4): DSGVTQTPKHLITATGQRVTLRCSPRSGDLSVYWYQQSLDQGLQFLIQYYNGEERAKGNILERFSAQQFPDLHSELNLSSLELGDSALYFCASSQGPRMEKLFFGSGTQLSVL.

The rearrangement links TRBV6-5 to TRBJ1-6, with D perhaps matching TRBD1 (5 bases). Germline V gene data show CDR1 as MNHEY and CDR2 as SVGAGI. V was cut by 3 bases and J by 7 bases, with 13 bases left in between. The CDR3 spans 15 residues. The CDR3 DNA follows: TGTGCCAGCAGTTATGAAGGGGCAGCCAATTCACCCCTCCACTTT. Translation gives CASSYEGAANSPLHF.

V usage is TRBV29-1 and J usage is TRBJ1-2; the D gene is possibly TRBD1 (5 bases). The CDR3 covers 11 residues. V lost 8 bases, J lost 3 bases, and 10 bases lay in between. Germline V lookup: CDR1 SQVTM, CDR2 ANQGSEA. The CDR3, as DNA: TGCAGCTTGGGGGGTGACTATGGCTACACCTTC. Protein product: CSLGGDYGYTF.

V gene TRBV19 combines with J gene TRBJ1-5, with 12 bases lining up with TRBD1. The CDR3 has 18 residues. Germline CDR1 reads LNHDA; CDR2 reads SQIVND (reference sequence). The V segment lost 1 base and the J segment 0 bases; nucleotides outside the gene matches: 4. CDR3 loop: CASSIVGQGASSNQPQHF. As DNA, the CDR3 is TGTGCCAGTAGTATAGTGGGACAGGGGGCGTCTAGCAATCAGCCCCAGCATTTT.

The chain is built from TRBV7-2 and TRBJ1-3; no firm D call. Germline CDR1 is SGHTA and CDR2 is FQGNSA. The CDR3 totals 14 residues. Trimming removed 3 bases at V and 4 bases at J, with 10 bases between. CDR3: CASSLQVPGNTIYF. CDR3 sequence (DNA): TGTGCCAGCAGCTTGCAAGTGCCCGGAAACACCATATATTTT.

The J gene is TRBJ2-2, the V gene TRBV29-1; no clear D gene. Looked up from germline, CDR1 is SQVTM and CDR2 is ANQGSEA. The CDR3 extends over 15 amino acids. The V end lost 1 base, the J end lost 6 bases, and 15 bases lay between the germline ends. The CDR3: CSVEGLRSSAGELFF. CDR3 coding DNA: TGCAGCGTTGAAGGGCTCCGGAGTAGTGCCGGGGAGCTGTTTTTT.

This chain's CDR3 is CASSPSRGSTNEKLFF. In DNA form, the CDR3 reads TGTGCCAGCTCACCAAGTAGGGGGTCAACTAATGAAAAACTGTTTTTT. This rearrangement joins TRBV18 to TRBJ1-4, with D possibly matching TRBD1 (6 bases). There are 16 residues in the CDR3. Germline V gives CDR1 KGHSH, CDR2 LQKENI. Trimming removed 2 bases at V and 0 bases at J, with 10 bases between. Based on the CDR3 plus reference TRBV18 and TRBJ1-4, the full variable domain is NAGVMQNPRHLVRRRGQEARLRCSPMKGHSHVYWYRQLPEEGLKFMVYLQKENIIDESGMPKERFSAEFPKEGPSILRIQQVVRGDSAAYFCASSPSRGSTNEKLFFGSGTQLSVL.

The V and J genes are TRBV7-2 and TRBJ2-7; 7 bases are shared with TRBD2. V dropped 5 bases and J dropped 3; count of bases not matched to a gene: 4. The CDR3 length is 13 residues. CDR1 and CDR2 from the germline V gene are SGHTA and FQGNSA. CDR3 residues: CASSRGLDYEQYF. CDR3 DNA: TGTGCCAGCAGCCGAGGACTAGACTACGAGCAGTACTTC. Looking up the rest from reference TRBV7-2 and TRBJ2-7 gives the full variable domain: GAGVSQSPSNKVTEKGKDVELRCDPISGHTALYWYRQSLGQGLEFLIYFQGNSAPDKSGLPSDRFSAERTGGSVSTLTIQRTQQEDSAVYLCASSRGLDYEQYFGPGTRLTVT.

The V gene is TRBV5-1, the J gene TRBJ2-1; 12 bases match TRBD2. J gave up 0 bases and V 0 bases, and 4 bases lay outside the gene matches. Germline V gives CDR1 SGHRS, CDR2 YFSETQ. This CDR3 comprises 18 residues. CDR3 residues: CASSLAGLAGSSYNEQFF. CDR3 nucleotide sequence: TGCGCCAGCAGCTTGGCCGGACTAGCGGGGAGCTCCTACAATGAGCAGTTCTTC. The variable domain in full, completed from reference TRBV5-1 and TRBJ2-1, reads KAGVTQTPRYLIKTRGQQVTLSCSPISGHRSVSWYQQTPGQGLQFLFEYFSETQRNKGNFPGRFSGRQFSNSRSEMNVSTLELGDSALYLCASSLAGLAGSSYNEQFFGPGTRLTVL.

CDR3 region: CATSDDRQVQHF. CDR3 nucleotides: TGTGCCACCAGTGATGACCGACAGGTCCAGCATTTT. This chain uses TRBV24-1 with TRBJ1-5; D is possibly TRBD1 (6 bases). The CDR3 covers 12 residues. Trimming pared 3 bases from V and 12 bases from J, leaving 11 bases between. CDR1 is KGHDR and CDR2 is SFDVKD in the germline V gene.

V is TRBV30 and J is TRBJ2-3; D remains ambiguous. V lost 3 bases and J lost 2, with 12 bases in between. The germline gives CDR1 GTSNPN, CDR2 SVGIG (reference sequence). CDR3 length equals 14 residues. For the CDR3, the DNA is TGTGCCTGGAGCTATGCGCAGTCCACAGATACGCAGTATTTT. It is translated as CAWSYAQSTDTQYF.

J is TRBJ2-2 and V is TRBV19, with no clear D. There are 12 residues in the CDR3. V lost 10 bases and J lost 3, with 9 bases in between. Germline V lookup: CDR1 LNHDA, CDR2 SQIVND (reference sequence). CDR3 residues: CATRRDTGELFF. CDR3 nucleotides: TGTGCCACCCGCCGGGACACCGGGGAGCTGTTTTTT.

CDR3 residues: CASSTRALSGSYEQYF. As DNA, the CDR3 is TGTGCCAGTAGTACCAGAGCCCTTAGCGGGAGTTACGAGCAGTACTTC. This chain connects TRBV19 to TRBJ2-7, with 9 bases fitting TRBD2. Germline V gene sequence: CDR1 LNHDA, CDR2 SQIVND (reference sequence). The CDR3 has 16 residues. V lost 4 bases to trimming and J lost 4 bases; unmatched junction nucleotides: 11. The variable domain in full, completed from reference TRBV19 and TRBJ2-7, reads DGGITQSPKYLFRKEGQNVTLSCEQNLNHDAMYWYRQDPGQGLRLIYYSQIVNDFQKGDIAEGYSVSREKKESFPLTVTSAQKNPTAFYLCASSTRALSGSYEQYFGPGTRLTVT.

The CDR3 nucleotides read TGTGCCAGCAGCTTAAGTAAGGAGGAGCTGTTTTTT. Its protein product is CASSLSKEELFF. This rearrangement joins TRBV11-2 to TRBJ2-2; unclear D gene. Germline lookup yields CDR1 SGHAT and CDR2 FQNNGV. There are 12 residues in the CDR3. Trimming removed 2 bases at V and 10 bases at J, with 8 bases between.

This chain joins TRBV5-3 and TRBJ2-7; D might be TRBD2 (7 bases). Being an ORF, TRBV5-3 has a function that is uncertain. Trimming took off 0 bases at V and 11 bases at J, with 18 bases between the two ends. The CDR3 is 14 amino acids. For the CDR3, the DNA is TGTGCCAGAAGCTTGGCTTTTTTGGAGGGGGGGAAGTACGTC. It encodes CARSLAFLEGGKYV.

The chain has TRBV9 and TRBJ2-2; 8 positions match TRBD2. The CDR3 is 15 amino acids. Germline-derived CDR1 and CDR2 are SGDLS and YYNGEE. V was pared by 3 bases and J by 7 bases, with 8 bases of the junction left unmatched. The CDR3 here is CASSGSAGDVGELFF. The DNA of the CDR3 is TGTGCCAGCAGCGGCTCAGCGGGGGATGTCGGGGAGCTGTTTTTT. Variable domain in full (rest from reference TRBV9 and TRBJ2-2): DSGVTQTPKHLITATGQRVTLRCSPRSGDLSVYWYQQSLDQGLQFLIQYYNGEERAKGNILERFSAQQFPDLHSELNLSSLELGDSALYFCASSGSAGDVGELFFGEGSRLTVL.

The gene calls are TRBV5-6 and TRBJ1-2; weak D call: TRBD1 (5 bases). This CDR3 has 14 amino acids. The V end lost 5 bases, the J end lost 5 bases, and 16 bases lay between the germline ends. Germline lookup yields CDR1 SGHDT and CDR2 YYEEEE. For the CDR3, the DNA is TGTGCCAGCAGGCAGGGCTGGGACTCTTATGGCTACACCTTC. As protein: CASRQGWDSYGYTF.